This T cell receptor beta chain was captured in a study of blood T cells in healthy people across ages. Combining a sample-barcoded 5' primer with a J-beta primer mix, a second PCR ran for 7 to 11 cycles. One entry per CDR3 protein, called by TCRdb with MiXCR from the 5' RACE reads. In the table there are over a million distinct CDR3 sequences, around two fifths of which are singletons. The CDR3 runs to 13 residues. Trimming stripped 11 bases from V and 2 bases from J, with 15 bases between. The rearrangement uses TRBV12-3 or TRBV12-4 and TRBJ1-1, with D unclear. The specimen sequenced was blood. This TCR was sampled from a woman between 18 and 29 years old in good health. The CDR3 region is CAFRVMTNTEAFF. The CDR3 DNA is TGTGCCTTTAGGGTCATGACTAACACTGAAGCTTTCTTT.